These T cell receptor beta chains were read from a single sample in a study of T cell responses to AZD1222 COVID-19 vaccine. The table came from immunoSEQ multiplex PCR; TCRdb's copy has only in-frame clones and leaves some out. The repertoire holds roughly 120,000 clones, with 86% as singletons. Here the sequenced sample was peripheral blood, taken 28 days after the second AZD1222 dose. The receptors come from an adult who received the AZD1222 COVID-19 vaccine. CDR3s include the opening cysteine and the closing phenylalanine or tryptophan. D genes are given only for firm matches. Part of the rows lack a size; the others show once, few, many or a class for expanded clones.

J gene	D gene	V gene	clone size	CDR3 protein	CDR3 DNA
TRBJ1-5	NA	TRBV6-2/TRBV6-3	NA	CASSSPEPGRPQHF	TGTGCCAGCAGTTCCCCCGAACCGGGGCGGCCCCAGCATTTT
TRBJ1-1	NA	TRBV7-9	NA	CASSFGGDTEAFF	TGTGCCAGCAGCTTTGGGGGTGACACTGAAGCTTTCTTT
TRBJ2-2	NA	TRBV3-1/TRBV3-2	once	CASSVGVAGELFF	TGTGCCAGCAGCGTGGGGGTGGCCGGGGAGCTGTTTTTT
TRBJ1-2	NA	TRBV6-5	once	CASSYSLNAQAYGYTF	TGTGCCAGCAGTTACTCCCTAAACGCGCAGGCATATGGCTACACCTTC
TRBJ1-4	TRBD1	TRBV3-1/TRBV3-2	once	CASSQSTGTANEKLFF	TGTGCCAGCAGCCAAAGTACCGGGACAGCGAATGAAAAACTGTTTTTT
TRBJ2-7	TRBD2	TRBV5-4	NA	CASSLPSGGASYEQYF	TGTGCCAGCAGCTTGCCTAGCGGGGGCGCCTCCTACGAGCAGTACTTC
TRBJ1-5	TRBD1	TRBV15	once	CATSKQTGAVNQPQHF	TGTGCCACCAGCAAACAGACAGGGGCGGTGAATCAGCCCCAGCATTTT
TRBJ1-2	TRBD1	TRBV5-6	NA	CASSSTGNYGYTF	TGTGCCAGCAGCTCGACAGGGAACTATGGCTACACCTTC
TRBJ2-7	NA	TRBV6-6	NA	CASTSRGRSYEQYF	TGTGCCAGCACCTCTAGAGGGAGATCCTACGAGCAGTACTTC
TRBJ1-2	NA	TRBV4-1	NA	CASSAPRAGGYGYTF	TGCGCCAGCAGCGCCCCGAGGGCCGGGGGCTATGGCTACACCTTC
TRBJ1-2	TRBD1	TRBV28	once	CASSYEDRFYGYTF	TGTGCCAGCAGTTACGAGGACAGGTTCTATGGCTACACCTTC
TRBJ2-2	TRBD1	TRBV6-4	NA	CASSVQGESGELFF	TGTGCCAGCAGTGTCCAGGGGGAATCCGGGGAGCTGTTTTTT
TRBJ1-1	TRBD1	TRBV29-1	NA	CSHRQGGTTEAFF	TGCAGCCATCGACAGGGAGGGACCACTGAAGCTTTCTTT
TRBJ2-1	TRBD1	TRBV10-1	NA	CASSESWDSRSYNEQFF	TGCGCCAGCAGTGAGTCTTGGGACAGCCGCTCCTACAATGAGCAGTTCTTC
TRBJ2-2	TRBD1	TRBV29-1	NA	CSVGGQMNTGELFF	TGCAGCGTTGGGGGACAGATGAACACCGGGGAGCTGTTTTTT
TRBJ1-5	TRBD1	TRBV24-1	once	CATASRDREGGPQHF	TGTGCCACCGCTTCCCGGGACAGGGAAGGCGGGCCCCAGCATTTT
TRBJ2-7	NA	TRBV7-3	NA	CASSLVHLDEQYF	TGTGCCAGCAGCTTAGTTCATCTCGACGAGCAGTACTTC
TRBJ2-1	TRBD2	TRBV6-1	NA	CASRNGGANEQFF	TGTGCCAGCAGAAACGGGGGGGCCAATGAGCAGTTCTTC
TRBJ1-1	NA	TRBV7-9	NA	CASSLGQGSGEAFF	TGTGCCAGCAGCTTAGGTCAGGGATCAGGGGAAGCTTTCTTT
TRBJ2-5	TRBD2	TRBV2	NA	CASNRGLAGGPPTQYF	TGTGCCAGCAACCGGGGACTAGCGGGGGGGCCGCCGACCCAGTACTTC
TRBJ1-1	NA	TRBV20-1	NA	CSARVVEAFF	TGCAGTGCTAGAGTGGTTGAAGCTTTCTTT
TRBJ2-2	NA	TRBV7-8	NA	CASSWDTGELFF	TGTGCCAGCAGCTGGGACACCGGGGAGCTGTTTTTT
TRBJ1-4	TRBD1	TRBV2	NA	CASSEQLVVQGPKEKLFF	TGTGCCAGCAGTGAACAACTGGTCGTACAGGGGCCCAAAGAAAAACTGTTTTTT
TRBJ2-7	NA	TRBV28	NA	CASSFILEQYF	TGTGCCAGCAGTTTTATCCTCGAGCAGTACTTC
TRBJ2-2	NA	TRBV12-3/TRBV12-4	NA	CASTLPRPGELFF	TGTGCCAGCACCCTTCCCCGGCCCGGGGAGCTGTTTTTT
TRBJ2-1	NA	TRBV7-6	NA	CASSLVGGTYNEQFF	TGTGCCAGCAGCTTAGTCGGAGGCACTTACAATGAGCAGTTCTTC
TRBJ2-3	NA	TRBV29-1	NA	CSVETASTDTQYF	TGCAGCGTTGAGACAGCCAGCACAGATACGCAGTATTTT
TRBJ1-6	NA	TRBV6-4	NA	CASISDQGNSPLHF	TGTGCCAGCATCTCGGACCAGGGGAATTCACCCCTCCACTTT
TRBJ2-7	NA	TRBV7-9	NA	CASSLVSSYEQYF	TGTGCCAGCAGCTTAGTTTCGAGCTACGAGCAGTACTTC
TRBJ1-1	NA	TRBV2	NA	CARGTIDVMNTEAFF	TGTGCCAGGGGAACGATAGACGTCATGAACACTGAAGCTTTCTTT
TRBJ2-5	TRBD2	TRBV3-1/TRBV3-2	once	CASSPSGAGETQYF	TGTGCCAGCAGCCCGAGCGGGGCCGGGGAGACCCAGTACTTC
TRBJ2-1	NA	TRBV7-2	NA	CASSLSGYNEQFF	TGTGCCAGCAGCTTAAGCGGTTACAATGAGCAGTTCTTC
TRBJ1-5	NA	TRBV6-4	NA	CASSAQGEQPQHF	TGTGCCAGCAGTGCCCAGGGTGAGCAGCCCCAGCATTTT
TRBJ2-1	NA	TRBV9	NA	CASSVATFGNEQFF	TGTGCCAGCAGCGTAGCTACGTTTGGGAATGAGCAGTTCTTC
TRBJ2-7	NA	TRBV3-1/TRBV3-2	NA	CASSQRDTSYEQYF	TGTGCCAGCAGCCAGCGGGACACTTCCTACGAGCAGTACTTC
TRBJ2-1	NA	TRBV19	NA	CASSMGAVPYNEQFF	TGTGCCAGTAGTATGGGGGCGGTCCCCTACAATGAGCAGTTCTTC
TRBJ2-7	NA	TRBV4-2	NA	CASSHRSGEDEQYF	TGTGCCAGCAGCCACCGCTCCGGAGAGGACGAGCAGTACTTC
TRBJ1-6	NA	TRBV6-2/TRBV6-3	once	CASSFSGRSPLHF	TGTGCCAGCAGTTTCTCAGGGCGTTCACCCCTCCACTTT
TRBJ1-1	NA	TRBV7-3	NA	CASSSGPNTEAFF	TGTGCCAGCAGTTCGGGGCCGAACACTGAAGCTTTCTTT
TRBJ1-5	NA	TRBV6-5	NA	CASSYSNRNQPQHF	TGTGCCAGCAGTTACTCGAACAGAAATCAGCCCCAGCATTTT
TRBJ1-4	NA	TRBV7-9	few	CASSWVGEKLFF	TGTGCCAGCAGCTGGGTAGGAGAAAAACTGTTTTTT
TRBJ2-7	TRBD1	TRBV9	NA	CASSGGQVVSHEQYF	TGTGCCAGCAGCGGAGGACAGGTGGTTTCCCACGAGCAGTACTTC
TRBJ2-7	NA	TRBV14	NA	CASSQEIAHYSYEQYF	TGTGCCAGCAGCCAAGAGATAGCGCACTACTCCTACGAGCAGTACTTC
TRBJ1-2	NA	TRBV5-1	NA	CASSPTGGAGYGYTF	TGCGCCAGCAGCCCCACCGGGGGGGCCGGGTATGGCTACACCTTC
TRBJ1-2	NA	TRBV5-1	NA	CASSLAPGDYGYTF	TGCGCCAGCAGCTTGGCTCCAGGGGACTATGGCTACACCTTC
TRBJ1-5	NA	TRBV27	once	CASSLEGRENQPQHF	TGTGCCAGCAGTTTAGAAGGCAGGGAAAATCAGCCCCAGCATTTT
TRBJ1-4	TRBD1	TRBV6-5	NA	CASSSRTGDGEKLFF	TGTGCCAGCAGTTCTCGGACAGGGGACGGTGAAAAACTGTTTTTT
TRBJ1-2	NA	TRBV11-2	NA	CASSSRANYGYTF	TGTGCCAGCAGCTCCCGGGCCAACTATGGCTACACCTTC
TRBJ1-2	TRBD1	TRBV7-2	NA	CASSPDRVYGYTF	TGTGCCAGCAGTCCCGACAGGGTCTATGGCTACACCTTC
TRBJ2-7	TRBD2	TRBV5-1	NA	CASSLLGGGSYEQYF	TGCGCCAGCAGCTTGCTAGGCGGGGGCTCCTACGAGCAGTACTTC